This TCR beta chain was captured in a study of shared clonotypes between healthy human individuals. The material for each subset, its genomic DNA, was split evenly across several immunoSEQ plates. The assay was immunoSEQ multiplex PCR, and TCRdb's table has in-frame clones only and misses some. The profile shows approximately 2.5 million clones, around 90% of them singletons. Trimming took 4 bases from V and 3 from J; bases not matched to a gene: 4. CDR1 is SNHLY and CDR2 is FYNNEI in the germline V gene. The CDR3 sequence is 15 residues long. This chain joins TRBV2 and TRBJ2-5, with 11 bases matching TRBD1. This clonotype originated in a man younger than 30 in good health. The sequenced material came from naive CD4+ T cells sorted from blood. Described subset: CD45RA+ positively selected. The CDR3 spells CASSGGTGGKETQYF. The CDR3 region has the DNA TGTGCCAGCAGTGGAGGGACAGGGGGTAAAGAGACCCAGTACTTC.